The 17 T cell receptor beta chains below all came from one sample that was sequenced in a study of cytomegalovirus exposure and HLA in healthy donors. PCR primers comprised 60 Vbeta and 13 Jbeta primers. Sequenced by immunoSEQ multiplex PCR; TCRdb stores in-frame clones only, minus some. The table has about 200,000 clones, roughly 68% seen once. The sequenced sample consisted of PBMCs. The origin of the receptors is a woman between 25 and 40 years old in good health and CMV-seronegative.

This chain joins TRBV30 and TRBJ1-2; 9 nucleotides line up with TRBD1. Germline V gene data show CDR1 as GTSNPN and CDR2 as SVGIG (reference sequence). The CDR3 loop spans 15 amino acids. V dropped 1 base and J dropped 8; count of bases not matched to a gene: 11. The CDR3 reads CAWSGTGTGRTGYTF. In nucleotides, the CDR3 is TGTGCCTGGAGTGGAACCGGGACAGGGAGGACGGGCTACACCTTC.

This chain connects TRBV5-1 to TRBJ1-4; TRBD1 matches 8 bases. CDR1 SGHRS and CDR2 YFSETQ come from the germline V gene. V was pared by 3 bases and J by 5 bases, with 12 bases of the junction left unmatched. The CDR3 covers 17 residues. The CDR3 loop reads CASSYGGADRGNEKLFF. The CDR3 DNA follows: TGCGCCAGCAGCTATGGGGGTGCCGACAGGGGCAATGAAAAACTGTTTTTT.

The rearrangement joins TRBV11-3 to TRBJ2-2, with a weak D call TRBD1 (6 bases). V was shortened by 7 bases and J by 8 bases, with 17 bases between the two germline ends. The length of the CDR3 is 14 residues. Germline V gene lookup returns CDR1 SGHNT and CDR2 YENEEA. CDR3 amino acids: CASTRGQGFGELFF. As DNA, the CDR3 is TGTGCCAGCACCCGCGGGCAGGGGTTTGGGGAGCTGTTTTTT.

V is TRBV10-2 and J is TRBJ2-7, with a possible D match to TRBD2 (6 bases). This CDR3 is built from 14 residues. CDR1 is WSHSY, CDR2 SAAADI, per germline. Trimming stripped 5 bases from V and 4 bases from J, with 15 bases between. CDR3 protein: CASSRESTSYEQYF. The CDR3 DNA sequence: TGCGCCAGCAGTCGAGAATCGACTAGTTACGAGCAGTACTTC.

CDR3 sequence (DNA): TGTGCCAGCAGTGAATCCCCTCCGAATACGGTAGCGGGACGGTACGAGCAGTACTTC. Translated, it gives CASSESPPNTVAGRYEQYF. The chain combines TRBV6-1 with TRBJ2-5; 8 positions match TRBD2. Matching the DNA end better, TRBJ2-7 makes the J call doubtful. CDR1 and CDR2 from the germline V gene are MNHNS and SASEGT. The CDR3 consists of 19 residues.

The chain recombines TRBV5-1 with TRBJ1-6, with 7 bases that match TRBD1. The CDR3 totals 15 residues. Trimming at V came to 0 bases and at J to 5 bases, leaving 2 bases not matched to a gene. CDR1 SGHRS and CDR2 YFSETQ come from the germline V gene. CDR3: CASSLGQGDNSPLHF. The CDR3 nucleotides are TGCGCCAGCAGCTTGGGACAGGGAGATAATTCACCCCTCCACTTT.

The rearrangement links TRBV6-1 to TRBJ2-2; a possible D gene is TRBD1 (5 bases). Per the germline V gene, CDR1 is MNHNS and CDR2 is SASEGT. The CDR3 is 15 amino acids. V was clipped by 6 bases and J by 0 bases, with 11 bases between them. For the CDR3, the DNA is TGTGCCAGCAGGGGGCCCCTAACGAACACCGGGGAGCTGTTTTTT. Translation gives CASRGPLTNTGELFF.

Note on this clone: A read error may produce the germline difference seen at one junction end. The chain couples TRBV7-9 to TRBJ2-3; 8 bases are shared with TRBD2. Germline V gene sequence: CDR1 SEHNR, CDR2 FQNEAQ (reference sequence). This CDR3 spans 15 amino acids. In DNA form, the CDR3 reads TGTTCCAGCAGCTACATGACTAGCGGCACAGATACGCAGTATTTT. Its translation: CSSSYMTSGTDTQYF.

The chain is built from TRBV6-1 and TRBJ2-7; 9 bases are a match to TRBD1. V dropped 6 bases and J dropped 7; count of bases not matched to a gene: 10. This CDR3 region has 14 residues. The germline CDR1 and CDR2 sequences are MNHNS and SASEGT. The CDR3 is CASSVRTGVGEQYF. CDR3 DNA sequence: TGTGCCAGCAGCGTCAGGACAGGGGTCGGGGAGCAGTACTTC.

This clone was detected only a few times. The gene calls are TRBV5-1 and TRBJ1-1, with 8 bases aligning to TRBD1. With 2 bases clipped from V and 3 bases from J, the junction kept 9 bases outside the gene matches. This CDR3 comprises 16 residues. Per the germline V gene, CDR1 is SGHRS and CDR2 is YFSETQ. The CDR3 is CASSFDRGVEDTEAFF. The CDR3 region has the DNA TGCGCCAGCAGCTTCGACAGGGGAGTCGAGGACACTGAAGCTTTCTTT.

This clone has a single count. The chain links TRBV19 to TRBJ2-5; D is uncertain. The V and J ends lost 3 bases and 5 bases respectively, with 10 bases between them. This CDR3 has 13 residues. The germline V gene has CDR1 LNHDA and CDR2 SQIVND (reference sequence). The CDR3 loop reads CASSISIHETQYF. The DNA of the CDR3 is TGTGCCAGTAGTATTTCCATACACGAGACCCAGTACTTC.

Only one count was recorded for this clone. This chain uses TRBV18 with TRBJ2-7; 11 nucleotides align to TRBD1. The CDR3 is 15 amino acids. CDR1 is KGHSH and CDR2 is LQKENI in the germline V gene. V gave up 1 base and J gave up 3 bases; unmatched junction bases: 2. Here the CDR3 reads CASSPRDRGGYEQYF. The CDR3 DNA sequence: TGTGCCAGCTCACCACGGGACAGGGGGGGCTACGAGCAGTACTTC.

The chain has TRBV7-7 and TRBJ2-3; TRBD2 aligns across 11 bases. The V and J ends lost 4 bases and 5 bases, in that order; junction bases with no gene match: 2. The CDR3 contains 14 residues. CDR1 and CDR2 (germline): SSHAT, FNYEAQ (reference sequence). The CDR3 region has the DNA TGTGCCAGCAGCTCGGGACTAGCGGAAGATACGCAGTATTTT. Its protein product is CASSSGLAEDTQYF.

V gene TRBV19 combines with J gene TRBJ1-2, with 9 bases identical to TRBD1. V was clipped by 6 bases and J by 7 bases; unmatched bases: 9. CDR3 length: 14 residues. Germline V gives CDR1 LNHDA, CDR2 SQIVND (reference sequence). CDR3 coding DNA: TGTGCCAGTAGCAATGGACAGGGGCTCTCTGGCTACACCTTC. This translates into CASSNGQGLSGYTF.

The CDR3, as DNA: TGTGCCAGCAGATCCTCAGGCAGTAATGAAAAACTGTTTTTT. Amino acids: CASRSSGSNEKLFF. The chain couples TRBV7-9 to TRBJ1-4; D remains unclear. V was shortened by 6 bases and J by 4 bases, with 12 bases between the two germline ends. Germline V gene lookup returns CDR1 SEHNR and CDR2 FQNEAQ (reference sequence). The CDR3 spans 14 residues.

The V and J genes are TRBV7-2 and TRBJ1-1, with unresolved D. The CDR3 length is 13 residues. Germline CDR1 SGHTA, CDR2 FQGNSA. The V end was cut by 2 bases, the J end by 6 bases, with 10 bases between. CDR3 sequence reads: CASSLTRSSEAFF. CDR3 nucleotides: TGTGCCAGCAGCTTAACCAGGTCTTCTGAAGCTTTCTTT. The full variable domain, completed using reference TRBV7-2 and TRBJ1-1, is GAGVSQSPSNKVTEKGKDVELRCDPISGHTALYWYRQSLGQGLEFLIYFQGNSAPDKSGLPSDRFSAERTGGSVSTLTIQRTQQEDSAVYLCASSLTRSSEAFFGQGTRLTVV.

The rearrangement joins TRBV9 to TRBJ1-2, with D tentatively TRBD1 (5 bases). Trimming removed 4 bases at V and 3 bases at J, with 16 bases between. The germline CDR1 and CDR2 sequences are SGDLS and YYNGEE. The CDR3 length is 15 residues. The CDR3 DNA follows: TGTGCCAGCAGCCTTCAGGGCAACGTGTACTATGGCTACACCTTC. This encodes CASSLQGNVYYGYTF. Full variable domain (outside the CDR3, taken from reference TRBV9 and TRBJ1-2): DSGVTQTPKHLITATGQRVTLRCSPRSGDLSVYWYQQSLDQGLQFLIQYYNGEERAKGNILERFSAQQFPDLHSELNLSSLELGDSALYFCASSLQGNVYYGYTFGSGTRLTVV.